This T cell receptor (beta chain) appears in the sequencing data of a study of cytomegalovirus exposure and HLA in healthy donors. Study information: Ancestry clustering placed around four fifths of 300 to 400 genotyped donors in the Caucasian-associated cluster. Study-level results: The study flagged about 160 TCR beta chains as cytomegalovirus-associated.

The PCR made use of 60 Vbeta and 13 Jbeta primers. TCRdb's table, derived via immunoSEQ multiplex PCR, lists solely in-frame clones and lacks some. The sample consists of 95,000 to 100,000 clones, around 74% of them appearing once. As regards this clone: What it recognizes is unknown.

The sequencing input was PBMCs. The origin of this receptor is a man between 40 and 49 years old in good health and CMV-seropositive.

CDR3 DNA sequence: TGTGCCAGCAGCGCGGGACAAGCCTATGGCTACACCTTC. Translated: CASSAGQAYGYTF. This chain connects TRBV9 to TRBJ1-2, with D possibly matching TRBD1 (6 bases). Germline loops: CDR1 SGDLS, CDR2 YYNGEE. Trimming cost V 3 bases and J 4 bases, with 10 bases left between them. The CDR3 has 13 amino acids.